The clone carrying this T cell receptor (beta chain) has a count of ten or more. Its specificity is not known. This sample stems from a study of T cells in Graves' hyperthyroidism and ophthalmopathy. Study outcomes and limitations: Stable hyperthyroidism and ophthalmopathy were separated using 13 V-J signatures.

A patient was excluded if there was uncontrolled infection, other autoimmune disease, pregnancy or lactation. Amplified regions were TCR beta CDR3 sequences from RNA transcripts. Initially, a first-round RT-PCR of the TCR CDR3 employed the HTBI primer set. MiXCR, applied by TCRdb to the multiplex PCR reads, yields one record per CDR3 protein. The sample has about 340,000 distinct CDR3 sequences, over 20% seen once. The V gene lost 1 base and the J gene lost 5 bases, with 10 bases spanning the gap. The CDR3 consists of 13 residues. From germline, CDR1 is SGHKS and CDR2 YYEKEE (reference sequence). Sample: blood. The chain carries TRBV5-5 and TRBJ2-7; a possible D gene is TRBD1 (6 bases). The TCR comes from a woman aged 50 to 60 with Graves' hyperthyroidism. CDR3 sequence reads: CASSLTGMNEQYF. CDR3 DNA: TGTGCCAGCAGCTTGACAGGGATGAACGAGCAGTACTTC.